The text below deals with one T cell receptor beta chain. The data were obtained in a study of blood T cell repertoires in COVID-19. Study-wide background: Some COVID-19 samples were acute and others convalescent; all came from the United States, Italy and Spain. Sample material is recorded as cDNA or gDNA derived from T cells, B-cell-depleted T cells, or PBMCs.

Clones were sequenced by immunoSEQ multiplex PCR, and TCRdb holds only the in-frame ones, with some missing. This table holds 120,000 or so clones, 65% to 90% found once. CDR3 size: 12 residues. Per germline, CDR1 MNHEY and CDR2 SVGAGI. V was shortened by 6 bases and J by 5 bases, with 7 bases between the two germline ends. This receptor was taken from a woman of 80 years or more with acute or convalescent COVID-19. The chain uses TRBV6-5 and TRBJ2-2; D gene ambiguous. Sequenced sample: peripheral blood. In nucleotides, the CDR3 is TGTGCCAGCAGGCGTAATACCGGGGAGCTGTTTTTT. This sequence encodes CASRRNTGELFF.